This TCR beta chain came from a study of glioma-infiltrating T cells. Using RNA template, CDR3s of TCR alpha and beta were amplified with iRepertoire arm-PCR. TCRdb fed the multiplex PCR reads into MiXCR, producing one record per CDR3 protein. The table has some 160,000 distinct CDR3 sequences, around 40% seen once. This clonotype was counted ten times or more. The V end lost 4 bases, the J end lost 0 bases, and 16 bases lay between the germline ends. The CDR3 has 16 amino acids. From germline, CDR1 is DFQATT and CDR2 SNEGSKA (reference sequence). Material for sequencing was glioma tissue, nonneoplastic brain tissue, or PBMCs (not recorded which). The gene calls are TRBV20-1 and TRBJ1-5; D call uncertain. This TCR derives from a human donor with low-grade glioma or glioblastoma, undergoing nonglioma brain surgery, or in good health (not recorded which). The CDR3 reads CSANNDGLISNQPQHF. As DNA, the CDR3 is TGCAGTGCTAATAACGACGGGTTAATTAGCAATCAGCCCCAGCATTTT.